These T cell receptor beta chains were read from a single sample in a study of T cell changes during pregnancy in multiple sclerosis. Assay: immunoSEQ multiplex PCR; the TCRdb copy retains only in-frame clones and omits some. The table lists tens of thousands of clones, around 90% of them singletons, with around 2% in the top ten. This material consisted of peripheral blood, taken in the second trimester of pregnancy. The source is a female donor with multiple sclerosis, enrolled in a pregnancy study. CDR3s leave out the opening cysteine and the closing phenylalanine or tryptophan. Not all rows give a size; the values are once, few, many and, for expanded clones, a class.

.,TRBJ1-2,TRBV27,ASSLTGNGYT
.,TRBJ1-2,TRBV11-3,ASSFTDYGYT
.,TRBJ1-1,TRBV7-2,ASSLFGGELAEAF
once,TRBJ2-7,TRBV9,ASAIDSGNSYEQY
.,TRBJ2-1,TRBV9,ASSVVPSGNNEQF
once,TRBJ1-1,TRBV21-1,ASSIGDREGSDTEAF
.,TRBJ1-1,TRBV18,ASRPEGARPTEAF
.,TRBJ1-1,TRBV21-1,ASSKVSAGMNTEAF
once,TRBJ2-2,TRBV28,ASSLGQMNTGELF
once,TRBJ2-6,TRBV9,ASSVSTEGYSGANVLT
.,TRBJ1-5,TRBV28,ASSSRNRNQPQH
.,TRBJ2-5,TRBV29-1,SVELAVQETQY
.,TRBJ2-1,TRBV7-3,ASSSIPPSGVWVAGNEQF
.,TRBJ1-4,TRBV30,AWSKARTGGWNEKLF